This TCR beta chain was identified in a study of blood T cell repertoires in COVID-19. About the research overall: The origin of the acute and convalescent COVID-19 samples was the United States, Italy and Spain. Sample material is recorded as cDNA or gDNA derived from T cells, B-cell-depleted T cells, or PBMCs.

Study processing details: Nucleated cell number was recorded as an estimate derived from reference gene primer amplification. The protocol was immunoSEQ multiplex PCR, while the TCRdb copy is restricted to in-frame clones and leaves out a portion. V, J and clone size derive from that table, while D and trimming were established from the DNA sequence. The sample records 280,000 or so clones, approximately 85% being singletons. This clone was seen more than once but under ten times. This TCR was sampled from a human donor in a cohort sampled during active COVID-19. The sequenced sample consisted of peripheral blood.

This CDR3 is CASSFSGNEQFF. CDR3 sequence (DNA): TGTGCCAGCAGCTTTAGCGGCAATGAGCAGTTCTTC. This chain connects TRBV11-2 to TRBJ2-1, with a possible D match to TRBD2 (6 bases). The V end was cut by 3 bases, the J end by 6 bases, with 6 bases between. Germline V gene sequence: CDR1 SGHAT, CDR2 FQNNGV. The CDR3 has 12 amino acids.